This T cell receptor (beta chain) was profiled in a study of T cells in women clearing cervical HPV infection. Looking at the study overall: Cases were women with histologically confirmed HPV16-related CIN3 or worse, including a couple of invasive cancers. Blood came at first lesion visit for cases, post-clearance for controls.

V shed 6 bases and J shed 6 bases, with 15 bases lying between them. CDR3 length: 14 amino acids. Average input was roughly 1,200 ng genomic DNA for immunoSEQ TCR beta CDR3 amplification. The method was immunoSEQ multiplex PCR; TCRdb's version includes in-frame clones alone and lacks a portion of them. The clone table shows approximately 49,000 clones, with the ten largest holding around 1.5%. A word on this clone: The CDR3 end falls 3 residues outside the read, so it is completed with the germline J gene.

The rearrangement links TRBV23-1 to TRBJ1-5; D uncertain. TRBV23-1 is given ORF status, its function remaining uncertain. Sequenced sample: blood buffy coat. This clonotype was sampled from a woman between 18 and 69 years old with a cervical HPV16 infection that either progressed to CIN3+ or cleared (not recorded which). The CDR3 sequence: CASSSPLRVQPQHF. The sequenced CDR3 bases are TGCGCCAGCAGCTCCCCCTTAAGGGTTCAGCCC.